The 26 T cell receptor beta chains in this list originate from one sample, sequenced in a study of blood T cell repertoires in COVID-19. TCRdb keeps only in-frame clones here, not all; method: immunoSEQ multiplex PCR. The sample includes 470,000 or so clones, 80% to 90% seen only once; the top ten take roughly 3.2%. Input material: peripheral blood. Receptor source: a human donor in a cohort sampled during active COVID-19.

V gene TRBV7-9 combines with J gene TRBJ2-3; 11 nucleotides align to TRBD2. The CDR3 length is 19 residues. Germline CDR1 and CDR2: SEHNR and FQNEAQ (reference sequence). The ends lost 2 bases at V and 2 bases at J; junction bases unmatched: 12. In DNA form, the CDR3 reads TGTGCCAGCAGCTTAACAACTAGCGGGAGTTTGAGGGACACAGATACGCAGTATTTT. This codes for CASSLTTSGSLRDTDTQYF.

Note on this clone: The sample contains more than one DNA sequence encoding this CDR3. The chain links TRBV7-3 to TRBJ1-1; TRBD1 is a possible D gene (6 bases). Trimming took 3 bases from V and 3 from J, leaving 8 bases between them. The germline CDR1 and CDR2 sequences are SGHTA and FQGTGA. CDR3 size: 13 residues. The chain's CDR3 is CASSFYRDTEAFF. In DNA form, the CDR3 reads TGTGCCAGCAGCTTTTACAGGGACACTGAAGCTTTCTTT.

The chain combines TRBV24-1 with TRBJ2-1, with 7 bases aligning to TRBD1. J was trimmed by 1 base and V by 5 bases; bases with no gene match: 10. CDR3 length equals 17 residues. Germline V gene lookup returns CDR1 KGHDR and CDR2 SFDVKD. The CDR3 protein is CATSGGQAHLSYNEQFF. The CDR3 DNA reads TGTGCCACCAGTGGTGGACAGGCCCATCTATCCTACAATGAGCAGTTCTTC.

The CDR3 region has the DNA TGTGCCAGCAGTTTCCGGGACAGGGGAAACAATGAGCAGTTCTTC. It is translated as CASSFRDRGNNEQFF. This rearrangement joins TRBV27 to TRBJ2-1, with 10 bases matching TRBD1. The CDR3 extends over 15 amino acids. V dropped 3 bases and J dropped 5; count of bases not matched to a gene: 4. In germline, CDR1 is MNHEY, CDR2 SMNVEV (reference sequence).

This clone was recorded once. The CDR3: CASRDRDSIYGYTF. The CDR3 DNA follows: TGTGCCAGCAGGGACCGGGACAGCATCTATGGCTACACCTTC. This chain links TRBV9 with TRBJ1-2; TRBD1 aligns across 7 bases. Trimming took 5 bases from V and 4 from J; bases not matched to a gene: 8. Germline V gene data show CDR1 as SGDLS and CDR2 as YYNGEE. The CDR3 has 14 amino acids.

V usage is TRBV13 and J usage is TRBJ1-1; no definite D call. Germline V gene lookup returns CDR1 PRHDT and CDR2 FYEKMQ (reference sequence). This CDR3 is 12 amino acids long. The V end was cut by 6 bases, the J end by 1 base, with 6 bases between. The CDR3: CASSRQNTEAFF. DNA of the CDR3: TGTGCCAGCAGTAGACAGAACACTGAAGCTTTCTTT.

The V call is TRBV3-1 (or the pseudogene TRBV3-2), the J call TRBJ2-3; 7 positions agree with TRBD2. V lost 1 base, J lost 0 bases, and 7 bases stayed unmatched. This CDR3 contains 17 residues. Germline CDR1 LGHDT, CDR2 YNNKEL (reference sequence). Written as DNA, the CDR3 is TGTGCCAGCAGCCAAGTGGGGGGAGGGCCTAGCACAGATACGCAGTATTTT. Its translation is CASSQVGGGPSTDTQYF.

This chain uses TRBV29-1 with TRBJ2-7; TRBD1 agrees at 8 bases. Germline V gene data show CDR1 as SQVTM and CDR2 as ANQGSEA. This CDR3 contains 13 residues. V was clipped by 6 bases and J by 6 bases; unmatched bases: 10. The CDR3 bases are TGCAGCGTGGGGACAGGTCTATGGGGCGAGCAGTACTTC. Protein: CSVGTGLWGEQYF.

This chain connects TRBV9 to TRBJ1-4; 7 bases line up with TRBD1. This CDR3 is built from 14 residues. Germline V gives CDR1 SGDLS, CDR2 YYNGEE. The trim removed 3 bases at V and 5 bases at J, leaving 4 bases unmatched. The DNA of the CDR3 is TGTGCCAGCAGCGCCCAGGGGGGCAATGAAAAACTGTTTTTT. The encoded protein is CASSAQGGNEKLFF.

This chain connects TRBV30 to TRBJ2-5; 9 positions match TRBD1. After removal of 3 bases from V and 5 bases from J, the junction contained 4 bases not matched to a gene. The germline CDR1 and CDR2 sequences are GTSNPN and SVGIG (reference sequence). This CDR3 comprises 13 residues. CDR3 protein: CAWRDRGRETQYF. For the CDR3, the DNA is TGTGCCTGGAGGGACAGGGGTCGCGAGACCCAGTACTTC.

The chain couples TRBV5-6 to TRBJ1-1; 7 nucleotides agree with TRBD1. This CDR3 has 17 residues. With V trimmed by 2 bases and J by 5 bases, 15 bases remained unmatched. Germline V gene lookup returns CDR1 SGHDT and CDR2 YYEEEE. CDR3 sequence reads: CASSLREGAVVRTEAFF. Here the CDR3 DNA reads TGTGCCAGCAGCTTAAGAGAGGGGGCGGTGGTCCGAACTGAAGCTTTCTTT.

V is TRBV5-4 and J is TRBJ2-1, with 13 bases identical to TRBD2. The germline CDR1 and CDR2 sequences are SGHNT and YYREEE (reference sequence). This CDR3 contains 15 residues. V lost 3 bases to trimming and J lost 7 bases; unmatched junction nucleotides: 4. Written as DNA, the CDR3 is TGTGCCAGCAGCTCTACTAGCGGGAGGGAAAATGAGCAGTTCTTC. It translates to CASSSTSGRENEQFF.

Notes on this clone: Within the sample, other DNA sequences also encode this same CDR3. This rearrangement joins TRBV7-2 to TRBJ1-1; 8 nucleotides align to TRBD1. J lost 5 bases, V lost 0 bases, and 2 bases had no gene match. This CDR3 region has 14 residues. The germline V gene has CDR1 SGHTA and CDR2 FQGNSA. In DNA, the CDR3 is TGTGCCAGCAGCTTAGCGACAGGGGTGACTGAAGCTTTCTTT. Protein sequence: CASSLATGVTEAFF.

The chain has TRBV7-3 and TRBJ1-6; D gene unclear. Germline CDR1 and CDR2: SGHTA and FQGTGA. V was clipped by 1 base and J by 5 bases, with 12 bases between them. The CDR3 has 16 amino acids. DNA of the CDR3: TGTGCCAGCAGCTTAAGCGGGCAGCCTGATAATTCACCCCTCCACTTT. Encoded protein: CASSLSGQPDNSPLHF.

CDR3 residues: CASSLNRDRAHEQYF. In DNA, the CDR3 is TGTGCCAGCAGCTTGAACCGGGACAGGGCCCACGAGCAGTACTTC. The rearrangement links TRBV7-6 to TRBJ2-7; 9 bases agree with TRBD1. The junction had 8 bases not matched to a gene; V was cut back by 3 bases and J by 5 bases. The length of the CDR3 is 15 residues. Looked up from germline, CDR1 is SGHVS and CDR2 is FNYEAQ.

The chain recombines TRBV19 with TRBJ2-5; 9 bases agree with TRBD1. CDR1 and CDR2 (germline): LNHDA, SQIVND (reference sequence). The length of the CDR3 is 13 residues. The V gene end was trimmed by 8 bases and the J gene end by 5 bases; junction bases not matched to a gene: 6. The CDR3 is CASSTGGGETQYF. CDR3 in DNA: TGTGCCAGTTCGACAGGGGGTGGGGAGACCCAGTACTTC.

The rearrangement links TRBV10-3 to TRBJ2-5; D ambiguous. The ends were cut back, 8 bases at V and 1 base at J, with 8 bases in the middle. The CDR3 length is 12 residues. CDR1 is ENHRY and CDR2 is SYGVKD in the germline V gene. The CDR3 protein is CAIGSPQETQYF. CDR3 in DNA: TGTGCCATCGGCTCTCCCCAAGAGACCCAGTACTTC.

This clone was detected only once. The chain combines TRBV6-5 with TRBJ1-1; TRBD1 matches at 7 bases. This CDR3 spans 12 amino acids. V was clipped by 8 bases and J by 11 bases; unmatched bases: 11. Germline CDR1 reads MNHEY; CDR2 reads SVGAGI. DNA for the CDR3: TGTGCCAGCCGTCCAATCCAGGGGGAGGCTTTCTTT. Translation: CASRPIQGEAFF.

The chain uses TRBV6-2 or TRBV6-3 and TRBJ1-1; D possibly corresponds to TRBD1 (5 bases). Germline V gene sequence: CDR1 MNHEY, CDR2 SVGEGT. The V gene lost 3 bases and the J gene lost 1 base, with 15 bases spanning the gap. This CDR3 is built from 16 residues. In nucleotides, the CDR3 is TGTGCCAGCAGTTATGAAACTCGGGGGTCGAACACTGAAGCTTTCTTT. Translating it yields CASSYETRGSNTEAFF.

This clone was picked up one time. This rearrangement joins TRBV28 to TRBJ1-1; D is uncertain. Per the germline V gene, CDR1 is MDHEN and CDR2 is SYDVKM. The CDR3 runs to 12 residues. Trimming removed 5 bases at V and 8 bases at J, with 12 bases between. The CDR3 bases are TGTGCCAGCAGTCCCCCGCGGGCAGAAGCTTTCTTT. As protein: CASSPPRAEAFF.

V is TRBV4-3 and J is TRBJ2-7; 15 bases are shared with TRBD2. This CDR3 is built from 16 residues. Germline values: CDR1 LGHNA, CDR2 YSLEER. The ends lost 4 bases at V and 4 bases at J; junction bases unmatched: 5. The CDR3: CASSPGLAGGAYEQYF. Written as DNA, the CDR3 is TGCGCCAGCAGCCCAGGACTAGCGGGAGGGGCGTACGAGCAGTACTTC.

V and J are TRBV10-2 and TRBJ2-1, with 7 bases identical to TRBD1. V was clipped by 8 bases and J by 0 bases; unmatched bases: 4. CDR3 length equals 14 residues. The germline V gene has CDR1 WSHSY and CDR2 SAAADI. The CDR3 DNA reads as TGCGCCAGCCGTAAGGGGGCCTCCTACAATGAGCAGTTCTTC. Translated: CASRKGASYNEQFF.

The chain carries TRBV15 and TRBJ1-1, with D uncertain. Germline-derived CDR1 and CDR2 are LNHNV and YYDKDF (reference sequence). Trimming took 0 bases from V and 4 from J, leaving 15 bases between them. This CDR3 spans 16 amino acids. CDR3 residues: CATSRDSAPSGTEAFF. CDR3 nucleotides: TGTGCCACCAGCAGAGATTCGGCCCCATCGGGCACTGAAGCTTTCTTT.

This chain links TRBV4-1 with TRBJ1-2; weak D call: TRBD1 (5 bases). Trimming left V 0 bases short and J 5 bases short, with 22 bases between. The CDR3 extends over 18 amino acids. The germline gives CDR1 MGHRA, CDR2 YSYEKL. Here the CDR3 reads CASSQDQGPDRLLYGYTF. CDR3 nucleotide sequence: TGCGCCAGCAGCCAAGATCAGGGCCCTGACAGATTGTTATATGGCTACACCTTC.

This clone has only one observation. The chain recombines TRBV20-1 with TRBJ1-2; D not resolved. CDR1 and CDR2 (germline): DFQATT, SNEGSKA (reference sequence). V lost 3 bases to trimming and J lost 7 bases, with 15 bases between them. This CDR3 has 13 residues. CDR3 DNA: TGCAGTGCTAGTTCCGCAGGAGAGGGTGGCTACACCTTC. Its translation is CSASSAGEGGYTF.

The V gene is TRBV4-2, the J gene TRBJ2-2; D is perhaps TRBD2 (6 bases). The CDR3 sequence is 16 residues long. Germline V gene lookup returns CDR1 LGHNA and CDR2 YNFKEQ. V was cut by 4 bases and J by 2 bases, with 14 bases left in between. This chain's CDR3 is CASSPRSSGNTGELFF. Written as DNA, the CDR3 is TGTGCCAGCAGCCCACGTAGTAGCGGAAACACCGGGGAGCTGTTTTTT.